What follows describes a single T cell receptor beta chain. CDR3 size: 15 residues. CDR1 is LNHDA and CDR2 is SQIVND in the germline V gene (reference sequence). V was cut by 3 bases and J by 8 bases, with 19 bases left in between. This sample was taken from a study of graft-versus-host responses after intestinal transplantation. Study background: Tacrolimus and steroids were given for 2 to 4 years to all recipients after anti-thymocyte globulin induction.

The protocol was immunoSEQ multiplex PCR, while the TCRdb copy is restricted to in-frame clones and leaves out a portion. Among 75,000 to 100,000 clones listed, 80% to 95% were seen once. The chain uses TRBV19 and TRBJ1-2, with D uncertain. The sequencing here drew on PBMCs, taken roughly 450 days after intestinal transplant. The sequence was collected from a human patient who received an intestinal transplant, so some T cells may come from the graft donor. Here the CDR3 DNA reads TGTGCCAGTAGTATGGCGGGTTTGCCGTACGAAGGCTACACCTTC. Translating it yields CASSMAGLPYEGYTF.